The TCR beta chain described here comes from a study of identical twins. General observations from the study: Clonotypes of the beta chain that were abundant in cord blood carried fewer insertions (memory repertoires showed none). Conclusions were based on cross-sectional statistical analysis, without following the same donors.

Trimming pared 5 bases from V and 4 bases from J, leaving 17 bases between. CDR3 length equals 14 residues. The germline V gene encodes CDR1 SQVTM and CDR2 ANQGSEA. TCRdb itself ran the 5' RACE reads through MiXCR, one entry per CDR3 protein. The sample has roughly 540,000 distinct CDR3 sequences; roughly 21% are singletons. This clonotype was detected ten times or more. The antigen remains undetermined. A further study also used this sample, focusing on T cells expressing NK-cell markers. That publication notes: An anti-gamma-delta TCR antibody was added in several experiments. It restricted sorting to alpha-beta TCR-expressing T cells. The study did not resolve the HCMV specificity of expanded NKG2C+ T cell clones.

The clonotype comes from a woman under 30 in good health. The sample comprised CD4+ T cells sorted from blood. V usage is TRBV29-1 and J usage is TRBJ2-5, with D maybe TRBD1 (5 bases). For the CDR3, the DNA is TGCAGCGTTCCGAAAGGGGATTGGGGAGAGACCCAGTACTTC. It encodes CSVPKGDWGETQYF.